These T cell receptor beta chains were read from a single sample in a study of blood T cell repertoires in COVID-19. Sequenced by immunoSEQ multiplex PCR; TCRdb stores in-frame clones only, minus some. The sample lists 300,000 to 350,000 clones, 80% to 90% seen once, with around 9.9% in the top ten. The sample comprised peripheral blood. These receptors originate from a man in his thirties or forties with COVID-19, enrolled during active disease. The CDR3 runs from the conserved cysteine through the conserved F or W. D genes are given only for firm matches. Size values are once, few and many counts, or a class for expanded clones, and some rows have none.

D gene: TRBD1; J gene: TRBJ2-1; V gene: TRBV5-4; clone size: NA; CDR3 DNA: TGTGCCAGCAGCCCGGGACAGGGGGCATGGGAGCAGTTCTTC; CDR3 protein: CASSPGQGAWEQFF
D gene: TRBD1; J gene: TRBJ1-2; V gene: TRBV4-2; clone size: NA; CDR3 DNA: TGTGCCAGCAGTCTGACAGGGGGCTCGGACTATGGCTACACCTTC; CDR3 protein: CASSLTGGSDYGYTF
D gene: NA; J gene: TRBJ1-6; V gene: TRBV7-2; clone size: once; CDR3 DNA: TGTGCCAGCAGCTCCGCTCAGGGCAATAATTCACCCCTCCACTTT; CDR3 protein: CASSSAQGNNSPLHF
D gene: NA; J gene: TRBJ1-1; V gene: TRBV6-2/TRBV6-3; clone size: NA; CDR3 DNA: TGTGCCAGCACCCCCTGGGGGGGCCGAAACACTGAAGCTTTCTTT; CDR3 protein: CASTPWGGRNTEAFF
D gene: TRBD2; J gene: TRBJ2-3; V gene: TRBV7-3; clone size: NA; CDR3 DNA: TGTGCCAGCAGCTTAATGGGAGGGTACACAGATACGCAGTATTTT; CDR3 protein: CASSLMGGYTDTQYF
D gene: TRBD1; J gene: TRBJ1-4; V gene: TRBV7-8; clone size: NA; CDR3 DNA: TGTGCCAGCAGCCTGAGGACAGGGGTTGGGGAAAAACTGTTTTTT; CDR3 protein: CASSLRTGVGEKLFF
D gene: NA; J gene: TRBJ2-3; V gene: TRBV7-9; clone size: NA; CDR3 DNA: TGTGCCAGCAGCTTAGTGCGTGAGTTAGATACGCAGTATTTT; CDR3 protein: CASSLVRELDTQYF
D gene: TRBD1; J gene: TRBJ2-7; V gene: TRBV6-1; clone size: NA; CDR3 DNA: TGTGCCAGCAGTGAACCAGGGGGTCCTCGACTCGAGCAGTACTTC; CDR3 protein: CASSEPGGPRLEQYF
D gene: TRBD2; J gene: TRBJ2-4; V gene: TRBV2; clone size: NA; CDR3 DNA: TGTGCCAGCAATAGCGGGAGAACCGGAAACATTCAGTACTTC; CDR3 protein: CASNSGRTGNIQYF
D gene: TRBD1; J gene: TRBJ2-6; V gene: TRBV27; clone size: once; CDR3 DNA: TGTGCCAGCAGCTTCACTTCGGGACAGCGCTCTGGGGCCAACGTCCTGACTTTC; CDR3 protein: CASSFTSGQRSGANVLTF
D gene: NA; J gene: TRBJ2-2; V gene: TRBV7-2; clone size: NA; CDR3 DNA: TGTGCCAGCAGTGAAAGGCCAGGCATTAACACCGGGGAGCTGTTTTTT; CDR3 protein: CASSERPGINTGELFF